The clone carrying this T cell receptor (beta chain) has a handful of counts. TCRdb processed the reads anew with MiXCR; each CDR3 protein has one entry. In the table there are 45,000 to 55,000 distinct CDR3 sequences, 7.3% of which are singletons. The sample comes from a study of patients with pleural tuberculosis. The receptor comes from a human donor with pleural tuberculosis.

CDR3 coding DNA: TGTGCCTGGGGAGTTCGGAGTTCGGGCGGCTACACCTTC. Protein sequence: CAWGVRSSGGYTF. This rearrangement joins TRBV30 to TRBJ1-2; no clear D gene. The CDR3 is 13 amino acids. Trimming cost V 5 bases and J 8 bases, with 18 bases left between them. Germline V gives CDR1 GTSNPN, CDR2 SVGIG (reference sequence).